This TCR beta chain was identified in a study of tumor-infiltrating lymphocytes in primary liver carcinoma. Study observations and caveats: The study found tumor-adjacent and tumor-blood pairs overlapped less than tumor region pairs.

The source material, about 18-33 mg of unsorted bulk tissue, was used to co-extract RNA and DNA. Using a constant-region primer together with ProtoScript II reverse transcriptase, TCR beta cDNA was made from about 500 ng of total RNA. Three nested multiplex PCR rounds of slightly modified ARM-PCR generated TCR beta libraries. MiXCR, applied by TCRdb to the multiplex PCR reads, yields one record per CDR3 protein. The repertoire includes about 110,000 distinct CDR3 sequences, around 84% of them detected once, and 15% to 20% sits in the top ten. As regards this clonotype: Its antigen is not identified. An end of the junction differs from the germline gene, which may be a read error.

The sample taken for sequencing was liver tumor tissue from sampling region 3. Regarding subset: tumor region T3, left-lateral pole. The origin of this receptor is a man between 35 and 55 years old with primary liver carcinoma and hepatitis B virus infection.

The CDR3 nucleotides read TGTGTCTGGAGTGTACATTTGAACGCTGAAGCTTTCTTT. It yields the protein CVWSVHLNAEAFF. The chain links TRBV30 to TRBJ1-1, with D unresolved. From germline, CDR1 is GTSNPN and CDR2 SVGIG (reference sequence). The CDR3 has 13 amino acids.